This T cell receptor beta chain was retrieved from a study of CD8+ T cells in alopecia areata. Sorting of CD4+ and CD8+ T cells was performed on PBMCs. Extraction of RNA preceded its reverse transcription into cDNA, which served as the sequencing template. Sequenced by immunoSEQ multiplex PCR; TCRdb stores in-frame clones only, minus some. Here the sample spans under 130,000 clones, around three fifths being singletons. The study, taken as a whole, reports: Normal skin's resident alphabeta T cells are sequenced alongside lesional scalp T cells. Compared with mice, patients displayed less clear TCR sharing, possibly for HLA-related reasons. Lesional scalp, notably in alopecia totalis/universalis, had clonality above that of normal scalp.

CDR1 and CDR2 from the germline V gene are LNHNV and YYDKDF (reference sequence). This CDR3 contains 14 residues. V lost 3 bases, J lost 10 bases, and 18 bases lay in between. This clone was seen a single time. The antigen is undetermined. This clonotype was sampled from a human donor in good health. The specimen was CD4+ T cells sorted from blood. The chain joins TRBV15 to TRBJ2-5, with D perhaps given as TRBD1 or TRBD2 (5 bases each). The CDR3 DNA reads TGTGCCACCAGCAGGGACGGACGGTTGGGGGACCAGTACTTC. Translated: CATSRDGRLGDQYF.